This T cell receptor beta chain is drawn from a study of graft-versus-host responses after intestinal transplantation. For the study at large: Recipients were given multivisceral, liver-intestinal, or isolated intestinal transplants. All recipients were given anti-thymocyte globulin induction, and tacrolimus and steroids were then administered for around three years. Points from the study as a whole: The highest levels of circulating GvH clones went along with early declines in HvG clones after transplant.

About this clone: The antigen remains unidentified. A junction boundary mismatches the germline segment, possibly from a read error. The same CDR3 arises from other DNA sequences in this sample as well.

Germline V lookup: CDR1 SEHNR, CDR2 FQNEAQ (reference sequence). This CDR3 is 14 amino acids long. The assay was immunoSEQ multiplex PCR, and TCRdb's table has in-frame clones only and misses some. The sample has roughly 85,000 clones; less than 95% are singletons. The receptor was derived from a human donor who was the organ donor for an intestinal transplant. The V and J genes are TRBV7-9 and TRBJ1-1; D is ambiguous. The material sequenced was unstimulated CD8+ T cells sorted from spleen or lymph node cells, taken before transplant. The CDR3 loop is CASSLERYNTEAFF. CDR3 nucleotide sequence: TGTGCCAGCAGCTTAGAGAGATATAACACTGAGGCTTTCTTT.